This note documents a single T cell receptor (beta chain) sequence. The data originate from a study of blood T cell repertoires in COVID-19. At the level of the study: COVID-19 samples collected from the United States, Italy and Spain covered acute and convalescent phases. PBMCs, B-cell-depleted T cells, or T cells provided the cDNA or gDNA that made up the material.

Methods used by the authors: It was from reference gene primer amplification that nucleated cell counts were estimated. The protocol was immunoSEQ multiplex PCR, while the TCRdb copy is restricted to in-frame clones and leaves out a portion. That table furnishes V, J and clone size, whereas the DNA furnished D and trimming. The profile shows 160,000 or so clones, about nine tenths of them singletons. Input material: peripheral blood. The sequence derives from a woman in her forties or fifties with acute or convalescent COVID-19.

DNA for the CDR3: TGTGCCACCAGCAGAGTTGGGGGGGTTAATCAGCCCCAGCATTTT. Translating gives CATSRVGGVNQPQHF. This sequence joins TRBV15 and TRBJ1-5; possible D gene TRBD1, 5 bases. Trimming pared 1 base from V and 4 bases from J, leaving 11 bases between. Germline values: CDR1 LNHNV, CDR2 YYDKDF (reference sequence). The CDR3 loop spans 15 amino acids.